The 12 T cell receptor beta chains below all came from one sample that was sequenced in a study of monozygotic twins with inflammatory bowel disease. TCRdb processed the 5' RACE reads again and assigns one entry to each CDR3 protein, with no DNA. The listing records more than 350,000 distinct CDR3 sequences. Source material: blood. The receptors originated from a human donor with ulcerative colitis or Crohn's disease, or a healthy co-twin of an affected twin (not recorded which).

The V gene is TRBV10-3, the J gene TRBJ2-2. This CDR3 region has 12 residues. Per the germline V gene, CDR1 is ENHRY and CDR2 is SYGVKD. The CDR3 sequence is CAISGYTGELFF.

CDR3 sequence: CSAQRGAQEKLFF. The chain uses TRBV20-1 and TRBJ1-4. This CDR3 has 13 amino acids. The V gene's germline CDR1 is DFQATT and CDR2 SNEGSKA (reference sequence).

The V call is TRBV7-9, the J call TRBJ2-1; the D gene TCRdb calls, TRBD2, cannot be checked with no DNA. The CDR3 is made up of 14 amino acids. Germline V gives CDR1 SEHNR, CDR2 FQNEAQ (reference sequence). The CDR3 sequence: CASSAGTSGNEQFF.

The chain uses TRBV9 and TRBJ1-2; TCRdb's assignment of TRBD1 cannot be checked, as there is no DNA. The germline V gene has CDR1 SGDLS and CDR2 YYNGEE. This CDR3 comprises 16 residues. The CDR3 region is CASSVVDRGNSDGYTF.

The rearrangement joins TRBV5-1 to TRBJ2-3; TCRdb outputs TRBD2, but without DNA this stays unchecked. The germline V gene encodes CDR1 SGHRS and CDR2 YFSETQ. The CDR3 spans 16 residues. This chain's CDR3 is CASSLEGTSGTDTQYF.

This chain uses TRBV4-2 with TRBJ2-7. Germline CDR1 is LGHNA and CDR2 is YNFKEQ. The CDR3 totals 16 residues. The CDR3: CASSQDQTAAPKEQYF.

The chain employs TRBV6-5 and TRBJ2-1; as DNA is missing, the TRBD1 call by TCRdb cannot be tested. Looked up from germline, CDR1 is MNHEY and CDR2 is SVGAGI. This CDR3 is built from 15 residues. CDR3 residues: CASSGGTGNVDEQFF.

This chain's CDR3 is CASSPNEGFNYEQYF. This chain uses TRBV14 with TRBJ2-7; TCRdb's D call, TRBD2, is unchecked because there is no DNA. Germline lookup yields CDR1 SGHDN and CDR2 FVKESK. This CDR3 is 15 amino acids long.

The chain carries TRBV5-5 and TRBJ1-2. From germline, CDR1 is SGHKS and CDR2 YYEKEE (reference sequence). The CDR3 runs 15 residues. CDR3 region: CDSSLGPEVNYGYTF.

The CDR3 sequence: CASSETSGLSPTQYF. The chain carries TRBV6-1 and TRBJ2-5; TCRdb calls TRBD2, which cannot be checked without DNA. Germline CDR1 is MNHNS and CDR2 is SASEGT. The CDR3 covers 15 residues.

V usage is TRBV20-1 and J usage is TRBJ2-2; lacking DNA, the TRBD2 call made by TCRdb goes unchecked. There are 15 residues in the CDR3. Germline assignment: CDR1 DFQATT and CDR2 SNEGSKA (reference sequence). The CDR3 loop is CSARGGRGNTGELFF.

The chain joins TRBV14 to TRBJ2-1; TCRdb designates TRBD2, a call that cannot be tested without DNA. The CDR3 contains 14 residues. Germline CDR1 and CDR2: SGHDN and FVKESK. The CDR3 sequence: CASSSRLAYNEQFF.